The clone carrying this TCR beta chain was detected many times. Antigen specificity is unknown. The junction had 12 bases not matched to a gene; V was cut back by 8 bases and J by 4 bases. Germline V gene lookup returns CDR1 MNHEY and CDR2 SVGEGT. The CDR3 loop spans 16 amino acids. Preparing the TCRbeta library involved the use of unique molecular identifiers. One entry per CDR3 protein results from TCRdb running MiXCR on the PCR reads. The sample holds 95,000 to 120,000 distinct CDR3 sequences; approximately 6% are singletons and the top ten take roughly 25%. This sample stems from a study of T-cell reconstitution after alpha-beta-depleted transplantation in children. Regarding the study as a whole: The main origin of T-cell counts and diversity one year after transplant was newly produced T cells. Expanded clones from the graft, numbering several hundred, reportedly supplied alpha-beta T cells about two months after transplant.

The origin of this receptor is a male patient aged 2 to 9 who had a stem cell transplant for acute lymphoblastic leukemia, so the T cells may come from the graft donor. This sequence joins TRBV6-2 or TRBV6-3 and TRBJ2-2, with TRBD2 identical over 8 bases. Sample: PBMCs, mostly from graft donor cells, taken 360 days after TCRalphabeta/CD19-depleted stem cell transplant. CDR3 nucleotide sequence: TGTGCCAGCCTGGGGAGACTAGCGTGGAGCACCGGGGAGCTGTTTTTT. Protein: CASLGRLAWSTGELFF.